This T cell receptor (beta chain) stems from a study of early T cells in non-severe SARS-CoV-2 infection (dated by TCRdb to the early 2020s). With respect to the entire study: TCR sequencing used bulk RNA from unsorted whole blood, so alpha and beta chains could not be paired.

The library was produced with 5' RACE. Data came from a NextSeq 500. In the TCR library protocol, unique molecular identifiers were attached to individual cDNA molecules to correct for PCR bias and sequencing error. Both TCR alpha and beta chains were sequenced, and tight co-correlation was observed between alpha and beta sequence abundances in each sample. The study's processing was this. Decombinator V4 was used to perform V gene, J gene and CDR3 annotation of TCR sequences. Expanded TCRs were defined as changing significantly between any two time points under a Poisson model with p below 0.0001. TCR abundances were normalised to the total number of TCRs sequenced per sample and were expressed as counts per million. MAIT TCRs were defined by TRAV1-2 paired with TRAJ12, TRAJ20 or TRAJ33, and iNKT TCRs by TRAV10 paired with TRAJ18. VDJdb, accessed on 1 November 2021, was searched for TCRs annotated for CMV, EBV and SARS-CoV-2, and TCRs annotated for more than one antigen were excluded. TCRdb reprocessed the public reads (quality trimming at Q25 with fastp, clone calling with MiXCR) and kept in-frame beta chains. Duplicate CDR3 protein sequences are folded into a single record with the most common DNA and genes. The V and J calls and clone size come from TCRdb's table, not from the authors' own analysis. The sample table records tens of thousands of distinct CDR3 sequences; approximately 4.5% of these occur just once. Around a sixth of the sample rests with the top ten.

The CDR3 sequence holds 14 residues, the cysteine and phenylalanine included. The only DNA kept is the CDR3, 42 bases in frame from the first base. V gives up 4 bases and J gives up 0 bases, and the segment between their germline ends measures 11 bases. CDR1 is given as SGDLS and CDR2 as YYNGEE, both from the germline V gene. This clonotype has a handful of counts. The target of this receptor is not known. No base quality values were provided; no much bigger clone lies one nucleotide off. A case-control design nested within a healthcare worker cohort in London, UK, was used, with weekly nasopharyngeal swab PCR tests and blood sampling performed. Healthcare workers were recruited during the week of the UK lockdown, between 23 and 31 March 2020, and followed weekly for up to 16 weeks. Here is what the overall study found, with its caveats: VDJdb matching was skewed toward anti-spike CD8 responses and likely underestimated virus-specific expansions, missing private and CD4 specificities.

This receptor was taken from an adult who was a healthcare worker with PCR-confirmed SARS-CoV-2 infection or an uninfected control (not recorded which). The specimen was whole blood. The sequence links TRBV9 to TRBJ2-7; no D segment can be confidently identified. The DNA sequence follows: TGTGCCAGCAGCATGGGAACCACCTCCTACGAGCAGTACTTC. It encodes CASSMGTTSYEQYF.